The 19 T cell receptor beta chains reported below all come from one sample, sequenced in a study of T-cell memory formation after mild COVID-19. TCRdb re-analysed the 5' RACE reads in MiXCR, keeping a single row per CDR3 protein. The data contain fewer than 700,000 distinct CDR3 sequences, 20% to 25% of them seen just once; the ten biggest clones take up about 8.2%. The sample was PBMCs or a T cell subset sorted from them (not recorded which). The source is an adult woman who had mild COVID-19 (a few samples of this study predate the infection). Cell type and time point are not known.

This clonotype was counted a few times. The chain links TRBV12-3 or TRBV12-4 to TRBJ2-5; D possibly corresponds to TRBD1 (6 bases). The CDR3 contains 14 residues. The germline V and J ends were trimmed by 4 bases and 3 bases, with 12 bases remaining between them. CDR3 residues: CASSSDSSKETQYF. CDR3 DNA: TGTGCCAGCAGTTCGGACAGTAGTAAAGAGACCCAGTACTTC.

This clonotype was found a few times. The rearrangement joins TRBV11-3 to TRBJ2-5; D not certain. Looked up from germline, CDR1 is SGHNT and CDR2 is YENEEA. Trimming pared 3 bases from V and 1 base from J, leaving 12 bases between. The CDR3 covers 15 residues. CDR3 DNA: TGTGCCAGCAGCTTCTCGTTCGATCCCCAAGAGACCCAGTACTTC. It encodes CASSFSFDPQETQYF.

The CDR3 sequence is CASSPIWAETQYF. The CDR3 bases are TGTGCCAGCAGTCCAATCTGGGCGGAGACCCAGTACTTC. V gene TRBV5-5 combines with J gene TRBJ2-5, with no clear D. The germline gives CDR1 SGHKS, CDR2 YYEKEE (reference sequence). The CDR3 sequence is 13 residues long. The V end was cut by 5 bases, the J end by 5 bases, with 13 bases between. Combining the CDR3 with reference TRBV5-5 and TRBJ2-5 gives the whole variable domain DAGVTQSPTHLIKTRGQQVTLRCSPISGHKSVSWYQQVLGQGPQFIFQYYEKEERGRGNFPDRFSARQFPNYSSELNVNALLLGDSALYLCASSPIWAETQYFGPGTRLLVL.

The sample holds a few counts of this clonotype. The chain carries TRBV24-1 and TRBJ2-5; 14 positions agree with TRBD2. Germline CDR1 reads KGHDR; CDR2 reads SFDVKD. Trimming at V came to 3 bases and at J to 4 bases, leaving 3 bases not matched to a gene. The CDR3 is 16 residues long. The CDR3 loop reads CATSDPGLAGAETQYF. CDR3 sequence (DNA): TGTGCCACCAGTGATCCGGGACTAGCGGGAGCAGAGACCCAGTACTTC.

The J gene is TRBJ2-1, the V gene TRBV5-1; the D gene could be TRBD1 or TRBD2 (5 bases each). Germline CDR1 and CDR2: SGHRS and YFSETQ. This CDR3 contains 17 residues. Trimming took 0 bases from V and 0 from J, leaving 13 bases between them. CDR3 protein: CASSLAGTRGSYNEQFF. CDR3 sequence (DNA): TGCGCCAGCAGCTTGGCGGGAACAAGGGGCTCCTACAATGAGCAGTTCTTC.

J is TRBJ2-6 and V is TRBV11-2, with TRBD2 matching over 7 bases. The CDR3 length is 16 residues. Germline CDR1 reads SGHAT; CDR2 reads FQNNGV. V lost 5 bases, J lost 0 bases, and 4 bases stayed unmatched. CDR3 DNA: TGTGCCAGCAGCCCGGGGGGAAACTCTGGGGCCAACGTCCTGACTTTC. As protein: CASSPGGNSGANVLTF.

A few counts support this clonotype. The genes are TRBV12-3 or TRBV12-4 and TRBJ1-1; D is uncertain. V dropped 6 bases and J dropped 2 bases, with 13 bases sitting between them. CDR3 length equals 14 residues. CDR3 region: CASRATGSNTEAFF. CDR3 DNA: TGTGCCAGCAGGGCCACGGGCTCAAACACTGAAGCTTTCTTT.

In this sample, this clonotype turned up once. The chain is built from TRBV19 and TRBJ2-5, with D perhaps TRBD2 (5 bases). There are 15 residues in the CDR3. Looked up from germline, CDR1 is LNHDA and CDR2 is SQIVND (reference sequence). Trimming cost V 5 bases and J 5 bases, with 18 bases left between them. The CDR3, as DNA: TGTGCCAGTAGTTCTCATCCAGGTGGAGGTGAGACCCAGTACTTC. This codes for CASSSHPGGGETQYF.

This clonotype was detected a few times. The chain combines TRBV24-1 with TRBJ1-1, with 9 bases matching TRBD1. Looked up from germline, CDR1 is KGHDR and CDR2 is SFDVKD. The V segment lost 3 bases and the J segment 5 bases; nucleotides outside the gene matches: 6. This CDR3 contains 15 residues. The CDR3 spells CATSDPGQGNTEAFF. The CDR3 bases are TGTGCCACCAGTGATCCTGGACAGGGGAATACTGAAGCTTTCTTT.

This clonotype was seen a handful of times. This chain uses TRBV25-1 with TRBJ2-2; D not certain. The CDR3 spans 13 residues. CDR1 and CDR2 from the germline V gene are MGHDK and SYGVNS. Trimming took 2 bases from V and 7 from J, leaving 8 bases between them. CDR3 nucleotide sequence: TGTGCCAGCAGTGAAGGGCAGGACGGGGAGCTGTTTTTT. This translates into CASSEGQDGELFF.

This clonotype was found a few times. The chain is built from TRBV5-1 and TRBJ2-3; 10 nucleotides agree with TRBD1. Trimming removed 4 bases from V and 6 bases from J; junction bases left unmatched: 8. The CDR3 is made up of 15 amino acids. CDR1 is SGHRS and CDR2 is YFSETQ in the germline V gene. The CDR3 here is CASSQPTGGGDTQYF. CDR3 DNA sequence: TGCGCCAGCAGCCAACCGACAGGGGGCGGCGATACGCAGTATTTT.

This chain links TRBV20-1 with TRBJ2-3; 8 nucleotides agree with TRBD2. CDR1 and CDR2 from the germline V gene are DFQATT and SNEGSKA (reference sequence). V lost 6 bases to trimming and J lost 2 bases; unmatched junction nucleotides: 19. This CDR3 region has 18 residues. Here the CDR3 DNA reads TGCAGTGCCAAGAATTGGGGGCGAGAGCGGGGGCACACAGATACGCAGTATTTT. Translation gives CSAKNWGRERGHTDTQYF.

CDR3 sequence: CASSEGGGFYEQYF. CDR3 coding DNA: TGTGCCAGCAGCGAGGGGGGTGGATTCTACGAGCAGTACTTC. The rearrangement uses TRBV5-4 and TRBJ2-7; D could derive from TRBD1 or TRBD2 (6 bases each). Germline V gene lookup returns CDR1 SGHNT and CDR2 YYREEE (reference sequence). Trimming shortened V by 4 bases and J by 3 bases, and 14 bases separated the two germline ends. The CDR3 has 14 residues.

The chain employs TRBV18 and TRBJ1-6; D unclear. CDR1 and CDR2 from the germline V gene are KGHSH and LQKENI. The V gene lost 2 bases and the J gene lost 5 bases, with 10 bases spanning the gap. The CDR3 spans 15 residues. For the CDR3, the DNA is TGTGCCAGCTCACCAAGCCCGGCCCATAATTCACCCCTCCACTTT. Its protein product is CASSPSPAHNSPLHF.

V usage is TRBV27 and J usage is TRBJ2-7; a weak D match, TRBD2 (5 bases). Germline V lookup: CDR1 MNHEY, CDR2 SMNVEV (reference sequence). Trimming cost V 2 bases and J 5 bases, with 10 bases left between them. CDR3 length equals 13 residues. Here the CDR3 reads CASSLGRTHEQYF. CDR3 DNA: TGTGCCAGCAGTTTAGGCCGGACTCACGAGCAGTACTTC.

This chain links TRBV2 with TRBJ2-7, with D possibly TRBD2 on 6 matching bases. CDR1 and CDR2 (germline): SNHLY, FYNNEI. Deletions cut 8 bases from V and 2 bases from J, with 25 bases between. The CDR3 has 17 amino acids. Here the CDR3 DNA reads TGTGCCAGCCGTCAAGCGGGCTGGGGTTTGCGAACCTACGAGCAGTACTTC. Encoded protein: CASRQAGWGLRTYEQYF.

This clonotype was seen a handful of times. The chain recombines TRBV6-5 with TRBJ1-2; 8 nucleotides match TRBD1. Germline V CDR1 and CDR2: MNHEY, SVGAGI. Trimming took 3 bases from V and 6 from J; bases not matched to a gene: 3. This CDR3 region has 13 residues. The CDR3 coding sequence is TGTGCCAGCAGTTATGGGACAGGCCATGGCTACACCTTC. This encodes CASSYGTGHGYTF.

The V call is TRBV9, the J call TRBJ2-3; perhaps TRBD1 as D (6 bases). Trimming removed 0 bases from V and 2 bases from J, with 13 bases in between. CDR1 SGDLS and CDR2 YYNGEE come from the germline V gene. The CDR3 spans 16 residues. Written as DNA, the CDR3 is TGTGCCAGCAGCGTAGATGCCAGGGGAGACACAGATACGCAGTATTTT. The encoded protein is CASSVDARGDTDTQYF.

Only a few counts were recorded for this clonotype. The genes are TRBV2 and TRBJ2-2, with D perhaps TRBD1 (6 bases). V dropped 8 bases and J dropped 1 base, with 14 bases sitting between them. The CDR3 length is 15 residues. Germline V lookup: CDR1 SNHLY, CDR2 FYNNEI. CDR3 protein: CASRGVQGNTGELFF. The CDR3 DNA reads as TGTGCCAGCCGTGGGGTACAGGGGAACACCGGGGAGCTGTTTTTT.